This is a list of T cell receptor beta chains from one sample in a study of PD-1 blockade in classical Hodgkin lymphoma. Only in-frame clones appear in the TCRdb table, and some are missing; sequencing was by immunoSEQ multiplex PCR. Of some 53,000 clones listed, more than 75% are singletons. The sequencing here drew on peripheral blood mononuclear cells (PBMCs), taken before the fourth cycle of nivolumab. These receptor sequences come from a human donor with classical Hodgkin lymphoma. Each CDR3 is given without its conserved first and last residue. The D gene is left open where the match is weak. Clone size is stated in some rows and not others, as once, few, many or a class when expanded.

d_gene: TRBD2
len: 12
v_gene: TRBV5-1
abundance: .
CDR3aa: ASNLAGGTYEQY

d_gene: TRBD2
len: 12
v_gene: TRBV15
abundance: .
CDR3aa: ATASGRVSDTQY

d_gene: .
len: 12
v_gene: TRBV7-6
abundance: .
CDR3aa: ASSLDGANYEQY

d_gene: TRBD1
len: 13
v_gene: TRBV6-1
abundance: .
CDR3aa: ASSVGQGLNYGYT

d_gene: .
len: 8
v_gene: TRBV20-1
abundance: .
CDR3aa: SAPVDTQY

d_gene: .
len: 10
v_gene: TRBV18
abundance: .
CDR3aa: ASSPESYEQY

d_gene: TRBD2
len: 12
v_gene: TRBV10-2
abundance: .
CDR3aa: ASSLAGGSYEQY

d_gene: TRBD2
len: 17
v_gene: TRBV7-2
abundance: .
CDR3aa: ASSRYWTSGGYSTDTQY

d_gene: TRBD2
len: 14
v_gene: TRBV7-6
abundance: .
CDR3aa: ASSQIPGLGTDTQY

d_gene: .
len: 15
v_gene: TRBV28
abundance: .
CDR3aa: ASSLDFRRQIEETQY

d_gene: .
len: 11
v_gene: TRBV7-9
abundance: .
CDR3aa: ASSLDRVTEAF

d_gene: .
len: 13
v_gene: TRBV4-1
abundance: medium-sized
CDR3aa: ASSQDLGRAYGYT

d_gene: .
len: 13
v_gene: TRBV6-5
abundance: .
CDR3aa: ASSLGDIRAYEQY

d_gene: TRBD1
len: 12
v_gene: TRBV5-1
abundance: .
CDR3aa: ASSLGQGKETQY

d_gene: .
len: 10
v_gene: TRBV4-3
abundance: .
CDR3aa: ASSQTGETQY

d_gene: TRBD2
len: 13
v_gene: TRBV13
abundance: .
CDR3aa: ASSSGLAGPDTQY

d_gene: TRBD2
len: 13
v_gene: TRBV6-5
abundance: .
CDR3aa: ASSSPGRGAYEQF

d_gene: TRBD2
len: 13
v_gene: TRBV4-3
abundance: .
CDR3aa: ASSQGLAVLDTQY